Presented here are 20 T cell receptor beta chains from one specimen sequenced in a study of Graves' ophthalmopathy and Graves' hyperthyroidism. The TCR beta CDR3 regions underwent amplification from RNA transcripts. The library came from an HTBI-primed first-round RT-PCR and a second-round multiplex PCR. MiXCR was run by TCRdb on the multiplex PCR reads, yielding one entry per CDR3 protein. The sample lists approximately 500,000 distinct CDR3 sequences, approximately 15% occurring once. Sequencing used blood. These receptors were taken from a woman between 25 and 40 years old with Graves' ophthalmopathy.

At least ten counts were recorded for this clonotype. V and J are TRBV6-2 or TRBV6-3 and TRBJ2-6; 14 bases line up with TRBD2. CDR1 and CDR2 from the germline V gene are MNHEY and SVGEGT. The CDR3 consists of 19 residues. Unmatched junction bases numbered 8, after V lost 5 bases and J lost 2 bases. The CDR3 bases are TGTGCCAGCAGTCCACGGACTAGCGGGAGGTTGCCTGGGGCCAACGTCCTGACTTTC. Translated: CASSPRTSGRLPGANVLTF.

This clonotype was counted many times. The CDR3 here is CASSTGPQETQYF. CDR3 DNA: TGTGCCAGCAGCACGGGACCCCAAGAGACCCAGTACTTC. The J gene is TRBJ2-5, the V gene TRBV7-2; D is tentatively TRBD1 or TRBD2 (5 bases each). Germline V CDR1 and CDR2: SGHTA, FQGNSA. Trimming left V 5 bases short and J 1 base short, with 8 bases between. The length of the CDR3 is 13 residues.

This clonotype was observed a handful of times. The rearrangement uses TRBV4-1 and TRBJ1-1; D not resolved. This CDR3 is 13 amino acids long. Between the trimmed V and J ends, which lost 4 bases and 6 bases, there was a span of 12 bases. The germline V gene encodes CDR1 MGHRA and CDR2 YSYEKL. CDR3 protein: CASSPRVDAEAFF. The CDR3 nucleotides read TGCGCCAGCAGCCCAAGAGTCGACGCTGAAGCTTTCTTT.

This clonotype was counted at least ten times. This rearrangement joins TRBV5-1 to TRBJ1-5, with 8 bases lining up with TRBD1. The V segment lost 0 bases and the J segment 4 bases; nucleotides outside the gene matches: 9. The CDR3 runs 17 residues. Germline CDR1 SGHRS, CDR2 YFSETQ. The CDR3 here is CASSLATDRGSNQPQHF. Written as DNA, the CDR3 is TGCGCCAGCAGCTTGGCTACCGACAGGGGTAGTAATCAGCCCCAGCATTTT. The full variable domain, completed using reference TRBV5-1 and TRBJ1-5, is KAGVTQTPRYLIKTRGQQVTLSCSPISGHRSVSWYQQTPGQGLQFLFEYFSETQRNKGNFPGRFSGRQFSNSRSEMNVSTLELGDSALYLCASSLATDRGSNQPQHFGDGTRLSIL.

This clonotype was found a few times. This may be a read error, as it is one base from a much larger clone. The chain uses TRBV12-3 or TRBV12-4 and TRBJ2-5, with D unresolved. The CDR3 has 13 amino acids. The CDR3 here is CASSFRTQVTQYF. In DNA, the CDR3 is TGTGCCAGCAGTTTCCGGACCCAAGTGACCCAGTACTTC.

Ten or more counts support this clonotype. V and J are TRBV20-1 and TRBJ1-6; D is ambiguous. V lost 1 base and J 6 bases, leaving 19 bases between the germline ends. The CDR3 runs 17 residues. The germline CDR1 and CDR2 sequences are DFQATT and SNEGSKA (reference sequence). The CDR3 DNA sequence: TGCAGTGCTAGAGTCTCAGACCGAAATCCGGGTAATTCACCCCTCCACTTT. As protein: CSARVSDRNPGNSPLHF.

This clonotype was detected ten times or more. The V and J genes are TRBV12-3 or TRBV12-4 and TRBJ2-5; tentative D call: TRBD2 (5 bases). The CDR3 has 14 residues. V was shortened by 6 bases and J by 2 bases, with 13 bases between the two germline ends. Written as DNA, the CDR3 is TGTGCCAGCAGCCCGGACTTTACTCAAGAGACCCAGTACTTC. Residues: CASSPDFTQETQYF.

This clonotype was observed many times. The V gene is TRBV4-1, the J gene TRBJ1-1, with a weak D call TRBD1 (6 bases). The CDR3 loop spans 16 amino acids. The V gene's germline CDR1 is MGHRA and CDR2 YSYEKL. V was cut by 0 bases and J by 1 base, with 12 bases left in between. CDR3 in amino acids: CASSQDAGGGNTEAFF. CDR3 DNA: TGCGCCAGCAGCCAAGATGCGGGGGGCGGGAACACTGAAGCTTTCTTT.

This clonotype has a count of ten or more. V usage is TRBV28 and J usage is TRBJ2-5; the match to TRBD2 covers 7 bases. The CDR3 extends over 16 amino acids. V was clipped by 2 bases and J by 5 bases; unmatched bases: 11. Germline V gives CDR1 MDHEN, CDR2 SYDVKM. The CDR3 coding sequence is TGTGCCAGCAGTTTACCCGACGCGGGAGCGGGGGAGACCCAGTACTTC. Its translation: CASSLPDAGAGETQYF. The full variable domain, rest sourced from reference TRBV28 and TRBJ2-5, is DVKVTQSSRYLVKRTGEKVFLECVQDMDHENMFWYRQDPGLGLRLIYFSYDVKMKEKGDIPEGYSVSREKKERFSLILESASTNQTSMYLCASSLPDAGAGETQYFGPGTRLLVL.

This clonotype was seen at least ten times. The J gene is TRBJ1-2, the V gene TRBV15, with 10 bases lining up with TRBD1. Unmatched junction bases numbered 9, after V lost 0 bases and J lost 8 bases. This CDR3 has 16 residues. The V gene's germline CDR1 is LNHNV and CDR2 YYDKDF (reference sequence). The CDR3 is CATSRDPTGGAYGYTF. For the CDR3, the DNA is TGTGCCACCAGCAGAGATCCGACAGGGGGCGCGTACGGCTACACCTTC.

This clonotype showed up many times. The chain combines TRBV27 with TRBJ2-2, with D unresolved. This CDR3 is 11 amino acids long. Germline CDR1 is MNHEY and CDR2 is SMNVEV (reference sequence). Trimming took off 7 bases at V and 7 bases at J, with 7 bases between the two ends. The CDR3 region is CASTMGGELFF. Written as DNA, the CDR3 is TGTGCCAGCACAATGGGCGGGGAGCTGTTTTTT.

In its sample, this clonotype was seen a few times. This sequence joins TRBV4-1 and TRBJ1-1; 7 bases agree with TRBD1. Germline assignment: CDR1 MGHRA and CDR2 YSYEKL. Trimming removed 2 bases from V and 6 bases from J; junction bases left unmatched: 9. The CDR3 extends over 15 amino acids. The CDR3 DNA sequence: TGCGCCAGCAGCCAACCGACAGGGTTATTATCTGAAGCTTTCTTT. Its protein product is CASSQPTGLLSEAFF.

This clonotype came up many times. The gene calls are TRBV20-1 and TRBJ1-2, with 10 bases lining up with TRBD1. J lost 2 bases, V lost 1 base, and 7 bases had no gene match. This CDR3 contains 16 residues. Germline V lookup: CDR1 DFQATT, CDR2 SNEGSKA (reference sequence). DNA for the CDR3: TGCAGTGCTAGAGGCAGGGCGGGACAGGGGAACTATGGCTACACCTTC. As protein: CSARGRAGQGNYGYTF.

At least ten counts were recorded for this clonotype. The genes are TRBV30 and TRBJ2-7; D unresolved. This CDR3 spans 12 amino acids. Trimming took 0 bases from V and 3 from J, leaving 6 bases between them. Germline CDR1 reads GTSNPN; CDR2 reads SVGIG (reference sequence). The CDR3 region is CAWSVSSYEQYF. In DNA, the CDR3 is TGTGCCTGGAGTGTGTCGAGCTACGAGCAGTACTTC.

This clonotype showed up many times. This sequence joins TRBV29-1 and TRBJ2-5, with D uncertain. There are 14 residues in the CDR3. Germline CDR1 SQVTM, CDR2 ANQGSEA. Trimming cost V 4 bases and J 4 bases, with 16 bases left between them. The CDR3 is CSVVPPWAGETQYF. CDR3 sequence (DNA): TGCAGCGTTGTCCCCCCTTGGGCAGGAGAGACCCAGTACTTC.

Ten or more counts support this clonotype. The chain links TRBV28 to TRBJ2-5; TRBD2 aligns across 7 bases. CDR1 and CDR2 (germline): MDHEN, SYDVKM. The V and J ends lost 2 bases and 2 bases, in that order; junction bases with no gene match: 5. CDR3 size: 15 residues. The CDR3: CASSLTSEPQETQYF. DNA of the CDR3: TGTGCCAGCAGTTTAACTAGCGAACCGCAAGAGACCCAGTACTTC.

Ten or more counts support this clonotype. The chain couples TRBV2 to TRBJ2-7; no reliable D call. Germline V lookup: CDR1 SNHLY, CDR2 FYNNEI. The V end was cut by 3 bases, the J end by 2 bases, with 5 bases between. There are 12 residues in the CDR3. The CDR3, as DNA: TGTGCCAGCAGTGAGGGCACCTACGAGCAGTACTTC. Its protein product is CASSEGTYEQYF.

In the case of this clonotype: One base away lies a much larger clone, so this may be a sequencing read error. The V call is TRBV20-1, the J call TRBJ1-1; 7 nucleotides align to TRBD1. J was trimmed by 4 bases and V by 7 bases; bases with no gene match: 9. The CDR3 spans 13 residues. Germline CDR1 DFQATT, CDR2 SNEGSKA (reference sequence). The DNA of the CDR3 is TGCAGTGTCCTGACAGGGTCGGGCACTGAAGCTTTCTTT. Protein: CSVLTGSGTEAFF.

The V gene is TRBV13, the J gene TRBJ2-7; D unclear. The ends were cut back, 5 bases at V and 3 bases at J, with 8 bases in the middle. This CDR3 is 12 amino acids long. Looked up from germline, CDR1 is PRHDT and CDR2 is FYEKMQ (reference sequence). Here the CDR3 reads CASSPWDYEQYF. CDR3 DNA: TGTGCCAGCAGCCCTTGGGACTACGAGCAGTACTTC.

This clonotype was picked up many times. This chain connects TRBV24-1 to TRBJ1-2, with D hard to call. Germline lookup yields CDR1 KGHDR and CDR2 SFDVKD. The CDR3 sequence is 14 residues long. V was cut by 4 bases and J by 3 bases, with 11 bases left in between. The CDR3 sequence: CATSDSGRDYGYTF. The CDR3 coding sequence is TGTGCCACCAGTGACTCCGGGCGCGACTATGGCTACACCTTC.